These 24 T cell receptor beta chains were sequenced from one sample in a study of breast tumors, draining lymph nodes, adjacent tissues. TCRdb redid the calling of the multiplex PCR reads with MiXCR, one entry per CDR3 protein. The sample lists approximately 23,000 distinct CDR3 sequences, approximately 75% occurring once. Material for sequencing was tumor-adjacent breast tissue. These receptors were collected from a female donor with breast cancer. Some clones in this sample may be carry-over from other donors' samples.

This chain joins TRBV7-7 and TRBJ2-5; 10 positions agree with TRBD1. Germline V gene lookup returns CDR1 SSHAT and CDR2 FNYEAQ (reference sequence). CDR3 length equals 16 residues. V shed 5 bases and J 4 bases; nucleotides not matched to a gene: 10. The CDR3 here is CASSNRQGASGETQYF. The CDR3 DNA follows: TGTGCCAGCAGCAACAGACAGGGGGCGAGCGGAGAGACCCAGTACTTC.

CDR3 in DNA: TGTGCCATCAGTGAGGGGGTAACAGGGGGCGATCAGGATACGCAGTATTTT. Translated, it gives CAISEGVTGGDQDTQYF. J is TRBJ2-3 and V is TRBV10-3, with 9 bases aligning to TRBD1. V gave up 2 bases and J gave up 6 bases; unmatched junction bases: 12. The CDR3 sequence is 17 residues long. Germline V gene sequence: CDR1 ENHRY, CDR2 SYGVKD.

CDR3 region: CSVGVGHEQYF. The CDR3 nucleotides read TGCAGCGTTGGGGTGGGCCACGAGCAGTACTTC. This chain links TRBV29-1 with TRBJ2-7, with D unclear. Germline values: CDR1 SQVTM, CDR2 ANQGSEA. V was cut by 4 bases and J by 5 bases, with 9 bases left in between. CDR3 length: 11 residues.

By sample share, this clonotype is medium-sized. The chain carries TRBV20-1 and TRBJ2-7; D may correspond to TRBD1 or TRBD2 (5 bases each). The ends were cut back, 7 bases at V and 0 bases at J, with 19 bases in the middle. The length of the CDR3 is 15 residues. Germline values: CDR1 DFQATT, CDR2 SNEGSKA (reference sequence). The CDR3 bases are TGCAGTGGTAGGGACGCCACAATGAGCTCCTACGAGCAGTACTTC. As protein: CSGRDATMSSYEQYF.

This chain links TRBV5-1 with TRBJ1-4, with a possible D match to TRBD1 (6 bases). CDR1 is SGHRS, CDR2 YFSETQ, per germline. CDR3 length: 14 amino acids. Trimming left V 0 bases short and J 5 bases short, with 8 bases between. The CDR3 loop reads CASSLAQGNEKLFF. The CDR3, as DNA: TGCGCCAGCAGCTTGGCGCAGGGGAATGAAAAACTGTTTTTT.

The V and J genes are TRBV20-1 and TRBJ2-7; D remains unclear. Germline V gives CDR1 DFQATT, CDR2 SNEGSKA (reference sequence). The CDR3 covers 10 residues. The V gene lost 4 bases and the J gene lost 0 bases, with 1 base spanning the gap. CDR3 nucleotides: TGCAGTGCTAACTCCTACGAGCAGTACTTC. Amino acid sequence: CSANSYEQYF.

This clonotype counts as medium-sized. This sequence joins TRBV24-1 and TRBJ2-7; the D is unclear. The CDR3 contains 10 residues. Germline V lookup: CDR1 KGHDR, CDR2 SFDVKD. Trimming took off 8 bases at V and 12 bases at J, with 13 bases between the two ends. Here the CDR3 DNA reads TGTGCCACCACGGGTTCTCTGCGGTACTTC. It yields the protein CATTGSLRYF.

Comment on this clonotype: This CDR3 fails to terminate in the conserved phenylalanine or tryptophan, so it likely reflects a read error. The gene calls are TRBV9 and TRBJ2-5; possibly TRBD2 for D (7 bases). V dropped 2 bases and J dropped 0 bases, with 14 bases sitting between them. The CDR3 spans 16 residues. Germline lookup yields CDR1 SGDLS and CDR2 YYNGEE. CDR3 in DNA: TGTGCCAGCAGCGTCTCTTGGGGGGGCAACCAAGAGACCCAGTACCTC. It codes for CASSVSWGGNQETQYL.

This chain's CDR3 is CASLGGTGDEKLFF. CDR3 coding DNA: TGTGCCAGTTTGGGCGGGACAGGGGATGAAAAACTGTTTTTT. The rearrangement links TRBV12-3 or TRBV12-4 to TRBJ1-4, with TRBD1 identical over 10 bases. This CDR3 spans 14 amino acids. With 9 bases clipped from V and 6 bases from J, the junction kept 7 bases outside the gene matches.

This chain links TRBV30 with TRBJ1-6; D not certain. V was trimmed by 0 bases and J by 8 bases, leaving 11 bases between them. The CDR3 is 14 amino acids. The germline V gene encodes CDR1 GTSNPN and CDR2 SVGIG (reference sequence). Here the CDR3 reads CAWSVSGGHSPLHF. In nucleotides, the CDR3 is TGTGCCTGGAGTGTATCCGGCGGGCATTCACCCCTCCACTTT.

This clonotype was picked up many times. This sequence joins TRBV19 and TRBJ1-5; 7 bases fit TRBD1. Trimming at V came to 6 bases and at J to 6 bases, leaving 5 bases not matched to a gene. The germline V gene encodes CDR1 LNHDA and CDR2 SQIVND (reference sequence). CDR3 length: 13 amino acids. The CDR3 sequence is CASSTTGVQPQHF. As DNA, the CDR3 is TGTGCCAGTAGCACTACAGGGGTTCAGCCCCAGCATTTT.

This chain connects TRBV5-1 to TRBJ2-1; maybe TRBD1 (5 bases). Germline V CDR1 and CDR2: SGHRS, YFSETQ. This CDR3 is 15 amino acids long. V was pared by 2 bases and J by 7 bases, with 16 bases between. The CDR3 reads CASSFWQGSGNEQFF. CDR3 DNA sequence: TGCGCCAGCAGCTTCTGGCAGGGCAGTGGGAATGAGCAGTTCTTC.

The CDR3 DNA reads as TGCAGCGTTGAGGGGGGGGACAGGGTTTCTTCGAATGAGCAGTTCTTC. It encodes CSVEGGDRVSSNEQFF. V and J are TRBV29-1 and TRBJ2-1, with 9 bases lining up with TRBD1. Germline CDR1 is SQVTM and CDR2 is ANQGSEA. The CDR3 is 16 amino acids. V lost 3 bases and J lost 7; bases outside the gene matches: 13.

This clonotype occurred once. The chain combines TRBV20-1 with TRBJ1-5; unclear D gene. The germline V gene encodes CDR1 DFQATT and CDR2 SNEGSKA (reference sequence). Trimming stripped 7 bases from V and 0 bases from J, with 22 bases between. The CDR3 spans 17 residues. The CDR3, as DNA: TGCAGTGTCCCCCCCGAGGAGGGATTATATAGCAATCAGCCCCAGCATTTT. It codes for CSVPPEEGLYSNQPQHF.

The rearrangement joins TRBV6-6 to TRBJ2-3; D unresolved. V lost 2 bases and J 3 bases, leaving 3 bases between the germline ends. The germline CDR1 and CDR2 sequences are MNHNY and SVGAGI (reference sequence). This CDR3 region has 12 residues. The CDR3 DNA sequence: TGTGCCAGCAGTTACGGAACAGATACGCAGTATTTT. Translation gives CASSYGTDTQYF.

The chain recombines TRBV5-1 with TRBJ2-3; 16 positions agree with TRBD2. Unmatched junction bases numbered 7, after V lost 3 bases and J lost 0 bases. The CDR3 sequence is 19 residues long. Per the germline V gene, CDR1 is SGHRS and CDR2 is YFSETQ. CDR3 in DNA: TGCGCCAGCAGCTCATCCGGGACTAGCGGGAGGGCGAGCACAGATACGCAGTATTTT. Translating gives CASSSSGTSGRASTDTQYF.

The V call is TRBV28, the J call TRBJ1-2; tentative D call: TRBD1 (6 bases). Germline V gives CDR1 MDHEN, CDR2 SYDVKM. Trimming cost V 6 bases and J 4 bases, with 15 bases left between them. The CDR3 totals 14 residues. Written as DNA, the CDR3 is TGTGCCAGCAGCCTGGGACAACAACTCTATGGCTACACCTTC. Amino acids: CASSLGQQLYGYTF.

The chain joins TRBV7-8 to TRBJ2-3; possibly TRBD1 or TRBD2 for D (5 bases each). This CDR3 contains 16 residues. The germline V gene encodes CDR1 SGHVS and CDR2 FQNEAQ. The V end was cut by 3 bases, the J end by 1 base, with 14 bases between. CDR3 protein: CASSLGRATRTDTQYF. The CDR3 nucleotides read TGTGCCAGCAGCTTGGGGCGGGCGACCCGCACAGATACGCAGTATTTT.

The J gene is TRBJ2-7, the V gene TRBV10-3, with a weak D call TRBD1 (5 bases). This CDR3 spans 13 amino acids. V dropped 2 bases and J dropped 2 bases, with 7 bases sitting between them. CDR1 and CDR2 (germline): ENHRY, SYGVKD. DNA for the CDR3: TGTGCCATCAGTGAGGGACAAACCTACGAGCAGTACTTC. Translating it yields CAISEGQTYEQYF.

This clonotype was recorded only once. The chain employs TRBV11-2 and TRBJ2-2; 12 bases map to TRBD2. CDR1 is SGHAT, CDR2 FQNNGV, per germline. This CDR3 has 16 residues. After removal of 5 bases from V and 6 bases from J, the junction contained 7 bases not matched to a gene. CDR3 loop: CASSPPSGRAAGELFF. Written as DNA, the CDR3 is TGTGCCAGCAGCCCACCTAGCGGGAGGGCCGCCGGGGAGCTGTTTTTT.

This clonotype was seen a single time. V usage is TRBV20-1 and J usage is TRBJ2-3; 11 bases fit TRBD2. Unmatched junction bases numbered 2, after V lost 5 bases and J lost 1 base. The germline V gene encodes CDR1 DFQATT and CDR2 SNEGSKA (reference sequence). The CDR3 is made up of 14 amino acids. The CDR3 bases are TGCAGTGCTCGACTAGCGGGGCGCACAGATACGCAGTATTTT. Amino acids: CSARLAGRTDTQYF.

V and J are TRBV12-3 or TRBV12-4 and TRBJ1-2; D gene ambiguous. Trimming stripped 5 bases from V and 4 bases from J, with 11 bases between. The CDR3 covers 13 residues. The CDR3 nucleotides read TGTGCCAGCAGTCCCTCAGGCCGCTATGGCTACACCTTC. This sequence encodes CASSPSGRYGYTF.

The chain employs TRBV20-1 and TRBJ1-2; 8 nucleotides line up with TRBD1. The CDR3 extends over 12 amino acids. With V trimmed by 6 bases and J by 5 bases, 5 bases remained unmatched. Germline V CDR1 and CDR2: DFQATT, SNEGSKA (reference sequence). The CDR3: CSASRQGYGYTF. CDR3 in DNA: TGCAGTGCAAGCCGACAGGGGTATGGCTACACCTTC.

The V call is TRBV5-6, the J call TRBJ2-7; 15 nucleotides match TRBD2. There are 16 residues in the CDR3. The trim removed 4 bases at V and 3 bases at J, leaving 5 bases unmatched. In germline, CDR1 is SGHDT, CDR2 YYEEEE. CDR3 in amino acids: CASSRLGLAGGYEQYF. The CDR3 DNA sequence: TGTGCCAGCAGCAGACTGGGACTAGCGGGGGGCTACGAGCAGTACTTC.